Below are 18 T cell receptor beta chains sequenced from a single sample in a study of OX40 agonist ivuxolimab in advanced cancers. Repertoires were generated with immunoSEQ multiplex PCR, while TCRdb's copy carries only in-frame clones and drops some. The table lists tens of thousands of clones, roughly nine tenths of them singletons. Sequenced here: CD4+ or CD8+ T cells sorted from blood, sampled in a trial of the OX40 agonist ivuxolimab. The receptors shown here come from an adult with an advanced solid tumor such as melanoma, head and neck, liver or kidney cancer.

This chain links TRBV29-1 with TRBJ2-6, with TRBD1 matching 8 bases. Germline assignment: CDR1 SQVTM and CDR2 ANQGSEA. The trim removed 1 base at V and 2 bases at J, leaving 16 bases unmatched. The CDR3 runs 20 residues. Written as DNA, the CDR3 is TGCAGCGTTGAAGTTTGGGGTGGAGAGGACAGGGTTCCTGGGGCCAACGTCCTGACTTTC. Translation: CSVEVWGGEDRVPGANVLTF. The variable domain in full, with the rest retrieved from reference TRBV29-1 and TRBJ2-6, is SAVISQKPSRDICQRGTSLTIQCQVDSQVTMMFWYRQQPGQSLTLIATANQGSEATYESGFVIDKFPISRPNLTFSTLTVSNMSPEDSSIYLCSVEVWGGEDRVPGANVLTFGAGSRLTVL.

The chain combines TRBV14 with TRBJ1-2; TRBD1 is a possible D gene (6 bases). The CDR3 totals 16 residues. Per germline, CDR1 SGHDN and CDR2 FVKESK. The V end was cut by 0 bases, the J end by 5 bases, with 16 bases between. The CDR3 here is CASSQDIGTQFYGYTF. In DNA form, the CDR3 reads TGTGCCAGCAGCCAAGATATCGGGACACAATTTTATGGCTACACCTTC.

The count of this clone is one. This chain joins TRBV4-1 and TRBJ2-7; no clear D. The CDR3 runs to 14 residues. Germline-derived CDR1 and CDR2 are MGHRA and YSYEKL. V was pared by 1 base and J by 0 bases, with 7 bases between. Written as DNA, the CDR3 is TGCGCCAGCAGCCAAGTAAGGAGCTCCTACGAGCAGTACTTC. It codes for CASSQVRSSYEQYF.

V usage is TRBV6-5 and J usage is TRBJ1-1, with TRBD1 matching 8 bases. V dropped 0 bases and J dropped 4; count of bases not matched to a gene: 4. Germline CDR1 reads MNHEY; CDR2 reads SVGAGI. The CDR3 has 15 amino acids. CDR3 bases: TGTGCCAGCAGTTACTCGCAGGGGGCCGTCACTGAAGCTTTCTTT. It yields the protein CASSYSQGAVTEAFF.

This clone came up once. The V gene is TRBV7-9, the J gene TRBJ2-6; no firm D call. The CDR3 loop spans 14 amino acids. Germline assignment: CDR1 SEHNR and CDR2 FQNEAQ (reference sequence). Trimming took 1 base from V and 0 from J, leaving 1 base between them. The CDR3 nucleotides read TGTGCCAGCAGCTTAGACTCTGGGGCCAACGTCCTGACTTTC. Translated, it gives CASSLDSGANVLTF.

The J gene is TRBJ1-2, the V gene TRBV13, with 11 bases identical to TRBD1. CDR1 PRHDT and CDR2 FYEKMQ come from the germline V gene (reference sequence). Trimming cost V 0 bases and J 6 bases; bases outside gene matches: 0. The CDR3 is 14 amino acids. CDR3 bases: TGTGCCAGCAGCTTAGGGGGACAGGGGGATGGCTACACCTTC. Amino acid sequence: CASSLGGQGDGYTF.

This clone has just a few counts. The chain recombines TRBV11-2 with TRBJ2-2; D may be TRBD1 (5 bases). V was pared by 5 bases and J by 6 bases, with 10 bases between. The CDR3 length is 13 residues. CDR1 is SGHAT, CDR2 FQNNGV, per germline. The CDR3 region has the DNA TGTGCCAGCAGCCCAACAGGACCCGGGGAGCTGTTTTTT. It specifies CASSPTGPGELFF.

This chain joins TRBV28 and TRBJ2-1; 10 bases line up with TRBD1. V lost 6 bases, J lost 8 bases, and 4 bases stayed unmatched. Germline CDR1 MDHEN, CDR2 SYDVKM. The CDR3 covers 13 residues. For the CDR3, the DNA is TGTGCCAGCAGCCAGGACAGGGGGGATGAGCAGTTCTTC. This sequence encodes CASSQDRGDEQFF.

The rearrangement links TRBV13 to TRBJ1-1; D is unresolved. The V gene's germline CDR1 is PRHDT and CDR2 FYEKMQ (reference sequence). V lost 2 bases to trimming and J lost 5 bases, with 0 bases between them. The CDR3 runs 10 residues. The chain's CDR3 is CASSLTEAFF. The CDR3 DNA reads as TGTGCCAGCAGCTTAACTGAAGCTTTCTTT.

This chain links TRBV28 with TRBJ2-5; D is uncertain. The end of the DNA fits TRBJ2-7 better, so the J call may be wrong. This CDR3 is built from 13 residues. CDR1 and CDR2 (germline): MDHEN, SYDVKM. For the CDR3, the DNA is TGTGCCAGCAGCGCCGTTAGAGGATACGAGCAGTACTTC. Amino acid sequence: CASSAVRGYEQYF.

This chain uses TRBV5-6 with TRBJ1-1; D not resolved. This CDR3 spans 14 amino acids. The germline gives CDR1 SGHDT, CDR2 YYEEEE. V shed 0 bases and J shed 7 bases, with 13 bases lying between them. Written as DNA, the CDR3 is TGTGCCAGCAGCTTGGCCTACAGCGGACTTGAAGCTTTCTTT. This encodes CASSLAYSGLEAFF. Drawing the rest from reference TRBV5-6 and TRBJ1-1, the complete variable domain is DAGVTQSPTHLIKTRGQQVTLRCSPKSGHDTVSWYQQALGQGPQFIFQYYEEEERQRGNFPDRFSGHQFPNYSSELNVNALLLGDSALYLCASSLAYSGLEAFFGQGTRLTVV.

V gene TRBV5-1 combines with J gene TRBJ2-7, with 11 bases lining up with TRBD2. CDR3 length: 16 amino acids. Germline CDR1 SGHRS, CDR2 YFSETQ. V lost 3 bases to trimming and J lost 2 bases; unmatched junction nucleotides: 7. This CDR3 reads CASSYTSGSFPYEQYF. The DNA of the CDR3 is TGCGCCAGCAGCTACACTAGCGGGAGTTTCCCCTACGAGCAGTACTTC.

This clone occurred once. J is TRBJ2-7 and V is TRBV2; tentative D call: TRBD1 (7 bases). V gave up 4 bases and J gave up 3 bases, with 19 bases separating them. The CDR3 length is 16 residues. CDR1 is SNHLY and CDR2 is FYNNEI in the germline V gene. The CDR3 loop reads CASSAGDSRNRYEQYF. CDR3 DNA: TGTGCCAGCAGTGCGGGGGACAGTCGAAATCGCTACGAGCAGTACTTC.

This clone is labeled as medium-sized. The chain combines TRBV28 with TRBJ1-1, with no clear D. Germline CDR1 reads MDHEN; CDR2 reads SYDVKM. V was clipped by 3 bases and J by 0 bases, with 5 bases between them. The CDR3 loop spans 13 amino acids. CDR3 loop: CASSFVMNTEAFF. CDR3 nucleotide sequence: TGTGCCAGCAGTTTCGTTATGAACACTGAAGCTTTCTTT.

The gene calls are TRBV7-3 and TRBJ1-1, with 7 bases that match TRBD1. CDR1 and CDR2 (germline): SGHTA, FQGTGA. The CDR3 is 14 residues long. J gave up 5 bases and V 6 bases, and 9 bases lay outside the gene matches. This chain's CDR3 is CASREIGGATEAFF. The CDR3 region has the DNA TGTGCCAGCAGGGAAATAGGGGGCGCGACTGAAGCTTTCTTT.

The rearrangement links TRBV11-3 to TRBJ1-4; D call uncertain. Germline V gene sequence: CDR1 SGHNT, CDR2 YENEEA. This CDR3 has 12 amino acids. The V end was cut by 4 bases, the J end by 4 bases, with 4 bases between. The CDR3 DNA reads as TGTGCCAGCAGCTCCCTTAATGAAAAACTGTTTTTT. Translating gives CASSSLNEKLFF.

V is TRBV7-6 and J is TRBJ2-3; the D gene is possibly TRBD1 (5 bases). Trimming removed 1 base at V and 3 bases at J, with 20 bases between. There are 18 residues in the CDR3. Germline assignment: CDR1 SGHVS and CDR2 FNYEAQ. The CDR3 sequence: CASSLGPKGRDITDTQYF. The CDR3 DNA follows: TGTGCCAGCAGCTTAGGCCCGAAGGGGCGTGATATAACAGATACGCAGTATTTT. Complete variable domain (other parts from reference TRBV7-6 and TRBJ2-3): GAGVSQSPRYKVTKRGQDVALRCDPISGHVSLYWYRQALGQGPEFLTYFNYEAQQDKSGLPNDRFSAERPEGSISTLTIQRTEQRDSAMYRCASSLGPKGRDITDTQYFGPGTRLTVL.

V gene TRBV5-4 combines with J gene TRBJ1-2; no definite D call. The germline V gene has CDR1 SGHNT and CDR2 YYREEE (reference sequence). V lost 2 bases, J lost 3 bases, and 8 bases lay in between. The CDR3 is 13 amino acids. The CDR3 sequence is CASSFRTDYGYTF. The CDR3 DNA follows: TGTGCCAGCAGCTTCCGGACTGACTATGGCTACACCTTC.